A single sample is the source of the 24 T cell receptor beta chains below, sequenced in a study of read filtering for tumor transcriptome and immune sequencing. This library used about 400 ng RNA and molecular barcoded adaptors spanning alpha/delta and beta/gamma chains. Each CDR3 protein gets one entry after TCRdb re-called the reads with MiXCR. This table has approximately 93,000 distinct CDR3 sequences, about 22% appearing once. Sequencing was performed on a population of CD138-negative cells sorted from bone marrow. These receptors all come from a donor older than 35 with multiple myeloma.

On this clonotype itself: Being one base from a much bigger clone, this may be a read error. The chain uses TRBV5-1 and TRBJ1-1, with 7 bases fitting TRBD1. This CDR3 comprises 13 residues. CDR1 and CDR2 from the germline V gene are SGHRS and YFSETQ. After removal of 7 bases from V and 4 bases from J, the junction contained 7 bases not matched to a gene. CDR3 region: CASSGTVSTEAFF. DNA of the CDR3: TGCGCCAGCTCCGGGACAGTGAGCACTGAAGCTTTCTTT.

As for this clonotype: Since a much larger clone is just one base distant, this may be a read error. This rearrangement joins TRBV29-1 to TRBJ1-2, with D possibly being TRBD1 (6 bases). CDR3 size: 14 residues. The germline CDR1 and CDR2 sequences are SQVTM and ANQGSEA. CDR3 region: CSAEGGGRINGYTF. The DNA of the CDR3 is TGCAGCGCTGAAGGGGGAGGGAGGATCAATGGCTACACCTTC.

In its sample, this clonotype was seen a few times. The chain combines TRBV28 with TRBJ2-5; 8 bases match TRBD2. This CDR3 comprises 19 residues. V shed 1 base and J 1 base; nucleotides not matched to a gene: 14. Germline V lookup: CDR1 MDHEN, CDR2 SYDVKM. The CDR3 DNA reads TGTGCCAGCAGTTTATCGGGGGGGCGACACCTTAGCCCCCAAGAGACCCAGTACTTC. It translates to CASSLSGGRHLSPQETQYF.

This clonotype was found many times. The V call is TRBV5-1, the J call TRBJ1-2; 12 bases are shared with TRBD1. The CDR3 contains 16 residues. Germline values: CDR1 SGHRS, CDR2 YFSETQ. J gave up 2 bases and V 7 bases, and 9 bases lay outside the gene matches. The CDR3 sequence is CASRGTGGTLNYGYTF. The CDR3 coding sequence is TGCGCCAGCCGCGGGACAGGGGGCACTCTAAACTATGGCTACACCTTC.

This clonotype has a count of ten or more. The chain joins TRBV7-8 to TRBJ1-5; D is ambiguous. The CDR3 has 14 residues. Germline V gives CDR1 SGHVS, CDR2 FQNEAQ. The V end was cut by 5 bases, the J end by 1 base, with 9 bases between. CDR3 sequence (DNA): TGTGCCAGCAGCGTGACATTCAGCAATCAGCCCCAGCATTTT. It specifies CASSVTFSNQPQHF.

J is TRBJ1-2 and V is TRBV6-5, with 7 bases that match TRBD1. The CDR3 length is 17 residues. Looked up from germline, CDR1 is MNHEY and CDR2 is SVGAGI. Germline trimming cut 0 bases from V and 2 bases from J; bases unmatched to any gene: 9. The CDR3 DNA sequence: TGTGCCAGCAGTTACTCGAGGGGGGGGGGACAGAACTATGGCTACACCTTC. It is translated as CASSYSRGGGQNYGYTF.

This clonotype was seen ten or more times. The chain employs TRBV25-1 and TRBJ2-1; D possibly corresponds to TRBD1 (5 bases). In germline, CDR1 is MGHDK, CDR2 SYGVNS. With 5 bases removed from V and 7 bases from J, the gap between germline ends came to 9 bases. The CDR3 length is 12 residues. The CDR3 is CASSKTVNEQFF. The CDR3 DNA reads as TGTGCCAGCAGTAAGACAGTGAATGAGCAGTTCTTC.

The genes are TRBV29-1 and TRBJ2-1, with TRBD1 as a possible D gene (6 bases). Deletions cut 4 bases from V and 12 bases from J, with 13 bases between. The CDR3 loop spans 11 amino acids. The germline V gene has CDR1 SQVTM and CDR2 ANQGSEA. The CDR3 bases are TGCAGCGTTGTATTGGGGGCAGCGCAGTTCTTC. Its protein product is CSVVLGAAQFF.

At least ten counts were recorded for this clonotype. The chain uses TRBV28 and TRBJ2-2, with D tentatively TRBD2 (5 bases). V lost 8 bases to trimming and J lost 7 bases, with 11 bases between them. Germline V CDR1 and CDR2: MDHEN, SYDVKM. CDR3 length: 12 residues. The CDR3 loop reads CASAPGIGELFF. In DNA form, the CDR3 reads TGTGCCAGCGCTCCGGGAATCGGGGAGCTGTTTTTT.

This clonotype was counted ten times or more. The chain joins TRBV3-1 to TRBJ1-4, with TRBD1 as a possible D gene (5 bases). Germline V gives CDR1 LGHDT, CDR2 YNNKEL (reference sequence). V was shortened by 6 bases and J by 8 bases, with 10 bases between the two germline ends. The CDR3 totals 12 residues. In DNA, the CDR3 is TGTGCCAGCAGACAAAACAGGGAAAAACTGTTTTTT. It encodes CASRQNREKLFF.

Ten or more counts support this clonotype. This chain uses TRBV7-9 with TRBJ1-1; D not certain. Trimming removed 3 bases from V and 5 bases from J, with 10 bases in between. The CDR3 contains 13 residues. Per germline, CDR1 SEHNR and CDR2 FQNEAQ (reference sequence). In nucleotides, the CDR3 is TGTGCCAGCAGCTTTTCGTCTATGACTGAAGCTTTCTTT. Its protein is CASSFSSMTEAFF.

There are many counts of this clonotype. The junction does not match germline at one end; this may be a read error. This rearrangement joins TRBV5-4 to TRBJ2-7; TRBD2 aligns across 11 bases. Germline V gene lookup returns CDR1 SGHNT and CDR2 YYREEE (reference sequence). CDR3 length: 15 residues. As DNA, the CDR3 is TGTGCCAGCAGCACCACTAGCGGGGGCTCCTACGTGCAGTACTTC. Its protein product is CASSTTSGGSYVQYF.

This clonotype was seen many times. The chain employs TRBV6-5 and TRBJ2-1; D may correspond to TRBD1 or TRBD2 (5 bases each). Trimming removed 10 bases at V and 4 bases at J, with 20 bases between. The CDR3 spans 15 residues. Germline assignment: CDR1 MNHEY and CDR2 SVGAGI. The CDR3 reads CATKSGTAQYNEQFF. CDR3 nucleotide sequence: TGTGCCACTAAATCCGGGACGGCCCAATACAATGAGCAGTTCTTC.

This clonotype was detected ten times or more. As DNA, the CDR3 is TGCAGTGCTACGGCAGGGCACTACGAGCAGTACTTC. This encodes CSATAGHYEQYF. This chain uses TRBV20-1 with TRBJ2-7, with D tentatively TRBD1 (5 bases). The V end lost 4 bases, the J end lost 3 bases, and 10 bases lay between the germline ends. The CDR3 contains 12 residues. Germline values: CDR1 DFQATT, CDR2 SNEGSKA (reference sequence).

This clonotype was recorded a few times. The rearrangement joins TRBV25-1 to TRBJ2-7; perhaps TRBD1 as D (6 bases). The CDR3 is made up of 14 amino acids. The germline V gene has CDR1 MGHDK and CDR2 SYGVNS. V lost 4 bases and J 4 bases, leaving 14 bases between the germline ends. The CDR3 spells CASSGAGDLYEQYF. CDR3 nucleotides: TGTGCCAGCAGTGGAGCAGGGGACCTATACGAGCAGTACTTC.

The chain has TRBV19 and TRBJ2-2, with D possibly TRBD2 on 5 matching bases. This CDR3 is built from 14 residues. Deletions cut 8 bases from V and 4 bases from J, with 14 bases between. Germline CDR1 and CDR2: LNHDA and SQIVND (reference sequence). The CDR3 bases are TGTGCCAGTGGTCCCCCGGGGTTCACCGGGGAGCTGTTTTTT. This sequence encodes CASGPPGFTGELFF. The variable domain in full, completed from reference TRBV19 and TRBJ2-2, reads DGGITQSPKYLFRKEGQNVTLSCEQNLNHDAMYWYRQDPGQGLRLIYYSQIVNDFQKGDIAEGYSVSREKKESFPLTVTSAQKNPTAFYLCASGPPGFTGELFFGEGSRLTVL.

This clonotype was picked up many times. The rearrangement joins TRBV28 to TRBJ1-1; D is undetermined. Germline-derived CDR1 and CDR2 are MDHEN and SYDVKM. V was shortened by 5 bases and J by 7 bases, with 8 bases between the two germline ends. The CDR3 covers 11 residues. The CDR3 DNA sequence: TGTGCCAGCAGTGGCTATTTTGAAGCTTTCTTT. Protein sequence: CASSGYFEAFF.

In the case of this clonotype: A single base separates this from a much larger clone, so it may be a read error. The chain links TRBV20-1 to TRBJ2-4; no definite D call. This CDR3 has 14 residues. The ends were cut back, 3 bases at V and 3 bases at J, with 12 bases in the middle. Germline V gene sequence: CDR1 DFQATT, CDR2 SNEGSKA (reference sequence). CDR3 sequence reads: CSARAGIVKNIQYF. In DNA form, the CDR3 reads TGCAGTGCTAGGGCAGGAATTGTCAAAAACATTCAGTACTTC.

As to this clonotype: With a much larger clone just one base away, this may be a read error. This chain's CDR3 is CSTRDTGNTEAFF. The CDR3, as DNA: TGCAGTACTAGAGATACAGGGAACACTGAAGCTTTCTTT. This chain connects TRBV20-1 to TRBJ1-1, with D maybe TRBD1 (5 bases). Germline-derived CDR1 and CDR2 are DFQATT and SNEGSKA (reference sequence). The CDR3 spans 13 residues.

The V gene is TRBV2, the J gene TRBJ2-6, with D possibly TRBD1 on 6 matching bases. This CDR3 contains 14 residues. Trimming took 5 bases from V and 2 from J, leaving 7 bases between them. From germline, CDR1 is SNHLY and CDR2 FYNNEI. The CDR3 sequence is CASSRQAGANVLTF. The CDR3 DNA reads as TGTGCCAGCAGTAGACAGGCTGGGGCCAACGTCCTGACTTTC. Full variable domain (missing parts from reference TRBV2 and TRBJ2-6): EPEVTQTPSHQVTQMGQEVILRCVPISNHLYFYWYRQILGQKVEFLVSFYNNEISEKSEIFDDQFSVERPDGSNFTLKIRSTKLEDSAMYFCASSRQAGANVLTFGAGSRLTVL.

This clonotype occurred a few times. A much more abundant neighbour one base away suggests this may be a read error. The rearrangement joins TRBV18 to TRBJ1-1, with 7 bases fitting TRBD1. There are 11 residues in the CDR3. In germline, CDR1 is KGHSH, CDR2 LQKENI. CDR3 in DNA: TGTGCCAACTCACCGGACAGGGAAGCTTTCTTT. Amino acids: CANSPDREAFF.

This clonotype was counted many times. This sequence joins TRBV4-1 and TRBJ2-3; 9 bases align to TRBD1. In germline, CDR1 is MGHRA, CDR2 YSYEKL. The CDR3 consists of 14 residues. V gave up 4 bases and J gave up 2 bases; unmatched junction bases: 1. The CDR3 DNA reads as TGCGCCAGCAGCCGGACAGGGGTCACAGATACGCAGTATTTT. Translated, it gives CASSRTGVTDTQYF.

The V call is TRBV10-3, the J call TRBJ2-3; the D gene is possibly TRBD2 (6 bases). CDR1 is ENHRY and CDR2 is SYGVKD in the germline V gene. The CDR3 has 13 amino acids. Between the trimmed V and J ends, which lost 5 bases and 8 bases, there was a span of 14 bases. CDR3 protein: CAISPSRGGTQYF. The DNA for the CDR3 is TGTGCCATCAGTCCCAGTCGGGGAGGTACGCAGTATTTT.

DNA of the CDR3: TGTGCCAGCAACCGCTGGGCGGGGAAAGAGACCCAGTACTTC. This encodes CASNRWAGKETQYF. The chain couples TRBV27 to TRBJ2-5; maybe TRBD2 (6 bases). The CDR3 sequence is 14 residues long. V dropped 7 bases and J dropped 3 bases, with 15 bases sitting between them. Per the germline V gene, CDR1 is MNHEY and CDR2 is SMNVEV (reference sequence).